The 17 T cell receptor beta chains listed next were all sequenced from one sample in a study of shared clonotypes between healthy human individuals. Here immunoSEQ multiplex PCR was the method, and the copy in TCRdb shows in-frame clones only, minus some. The sample carries fewer than 850,000 clones, 80% to 95% recorded once. The sample was memory CD8+ T cells from PBMCs. Subset of the sample: CD45RO+ cells pooled with CCR7-negative TemRA cells. The source of these receptors is a man aged 18 to 29 in good health. Some clones in this sample may be carry-over from other donors' samples.

The chain couples TRBV19 to TRBJ2-5; D is possibly TRBD1 (5 bases). Germline lookup yields CDR1 LNHDA and CDR2 SQIVND (reference sequence). This CDR3 contains 15 residues. V shed 4 bases and J shed 4 bases, with 16 bases lying between them. CDR3 nucleotides: TGTGCCAGTAGTAACGAAGGGGCGTGGGGAGAGACCCAGTACTTC. Translating it yields CASSNEGAWGETQYF. Full variable domain (rest looked up from reference TRBV19 and TRBJ2-5): DGGITQSPKYLFRKEGQNVTLSCEQNLNHDAMYWYRQDPGQGLRLIYYSQIVNDFQKGDIAEGYSVSREKKESFPLTVTSAQKNPTAFYLCASSNEGAWGETQYFGPGTRLLVL.

The CDR3 loop reads CASSQVVQIYTEAFF. CDR3 nucleotide sequence: TGCGCCAGCAGCCAAGTAGTTCAGATTTACACTGAAGCTTTCTTT. J is TRBJ1-1 and V is TRBV4-1; D call uncertain. Trimming pared 1 base from V and 3 bases from J, leaving 12 bases between. Germline V gene lookup returns CDR1 MGHRA and CDR2 YSYEKL. This CDR3 region has 15 residues.

This clone has only one observation. The rearrangement uses TRBV7-8 and TRBJ2-7; the D gene is possibly TRBD1 (5 bases). Germline CDR1 reads SGHVS; CDR2 reads FQNEAQ. Between the trimmed V and J ends, which lost 4 bases and 4 bases, there was a span of 20 bases. The CDR3 sequence is 16 residues long. Written as DNA, the CDR3 is TGTGCCAGCAGCTCCGGTTACGGACAAGCAAATTACGAGCAGTACTTC. Translating it yields CASSSGYGQANYEQYF.

The rearrangement uses TRBV11-3 and TRBJ1-5, with 9 bases matching TRBD1. Per the germline V gene, CDR1 is SGHNT and CDR2 is YENEEA. V shed 5 bases, J shed 5 bases, and the junction held 16 bases outside the gene matches. The CDR3 is 18 residues long. CDR3 bases: TGTGCCAGCAGCCCCATGCCGGACAGGGGAAGTGAGGATCAGCCCCAGCATTTT. It translates to CASSPMPDRGSEDQPQHF.

The rearrangement joins TRBV27 to TRBJ2-2; possible D gene TRBD2, 5 bases. Germline V CDR1 and CDR2: MNHEY, SMNVEV (reference sequence). CDR3 size: 16 residues. Trimming cost V 4 bases and J 0 bases, with 12 bases left between them. The CDR3 sequence: CASSSPRGTNTGELFF. The CDR3 nucleotides read TGTGCCAGCAGTTCCCCCCGGGGTACGAACACCGGGGAGCTGTTTTTT.

V gene TRBV5-1 combines with J gene TRBJ1-1, with 7 nucleotides matching TRBD1. CDR3 length equals 15 residues. Losses at the gene ends were 4 bases for V and 3 bases for J; bases not matched to a gene: 9. Germline-derived CDR1 and CDR2 are SGHRS and YFSETQ. The CDR3 DNA reads as TGCGCCAGCAGCCCCCGAGGGGGCGCGGACACTGAAGCTTTCTTT. Translation: CASSPRGGADTEAFF.

This rearrangement joins TRBV30 to TRBJ2-5, with a possible D match to TRBD1 (6 bases). With 8 bases removed from V and 2 bases from J, the gap between germline ends came to 21 bases. This CDR3 has 15 residues. Germline CDR1 is GTSNPN and CDR2 is SVGIG (reference sequence). This CDR3 reads CARSQDSFPQETQYF. In DNA form, the CDR3 reads TGTGCCCGAAGCCAGGACAGCTTTCCACAAGAGACCCAGTACTTC.

The chain employs TRBV18 and TRBJ1-2; the D gene is possibly TRBD1 (5 bases). The V and J ends lost 3 bases and 6 bases respectively, with 8 bases between them. CDR3 size: 12 residues. Germline V gene sequence: CDR1 KGHSH, CDR2 LQKENI. In DNA form, the CDR3 reads TGTGCCAGCTCACCCCGGGACGATGGCTACACCTTC. Protein sequence: CASSPRDDGYTF.

The rearrangement joins TRBV15 to TRBJ1-2; D call uncertain. V lost 4 bases to trimming and J lost 0 bases, with 12 bases between them. The CDR3 runs 15 residues. The germline V gene encodes CDR1 LNHNV and CDR2 YYDKDF (reference sequence). CDR3 protein: CATSTGRVSNYGYTF. CDR3 DNA: TGTGCCACCAGCACAGGACGGGTTTCTAACTATGGCTACACCTTC. Variable domain in full (rest from reference TRBV15 and TRBJ1-2): DAMVIQNPRYQVTQFGKPVTLSCSQTLNHNVMYWYQQKSSQAPKLLFHYYDKDFNNEADTPDNFQSRRPNTSFCFLDIRSPGLGDTAMYLCATSTGRVSNYGYTFGSGTRLTVV.

The V call is TRBV28, the J call TRBJ2-7, with 7 positions matching TRBD2. Germline V gene data show CDR1 as MDHEN and CDR2 as SYDVKM. CDR3 length equals 13 residues. J was trimmed by 4 bases and V by 10 bases; bases with no gene match: 10. As DNA, the CDR3 is TGTGCCACGCGTGGGACTACCCAGTACGAGCAGTACTTC. Its translation is CATRGTTQYEQYF.

The chain recombines TRBV4-3 with TRBJ2-7; D assignment may be TRBD1 or TRBD2 (5 bases each). With 0 bases removed from V and 1 base from J, the gap between germline ends came to 13 bases. Germline V gene data show CDR1 as LGHNA and CDR2 as YSLEER. This CDR3 has 16 residues. The CDR3 DNA reads TGCGCCAGCAGCCAAGATCGGGACGTAGGATCCTACGAGCAGTACTTC. This sequence encodes CASSQDRDVGSYEQYF.

This rearrangement joins TRBV27 to TRBJ2-7; 8 bases fit TRBD2. Per the germline V gene, CDR1 is MNHEY and CDR2 is SMNVEV (reference sequence). After removal of 4 bases from V and 3 bases from J, the junction contained 2 bases not matched to a gene. This CDR3 has 13 residues. The CDR3 region has the DNA TGTGCCAGCAGTTCGACTAGCGTCTACGAGCAGTACTTC. Protein sequence: CASSSTSVYEQYF.

V gene TRBV27 combines with J gene TRBJ1-1, with TRBD1 matching over 8 bases. Germline V gene sequence: CDR1 MNHEY, CDR2 SMNVEV (reference sequence). After removal of 7 bases from V and 4 bases from J, the junction contained 5 bases not matched to a gene. The CDR3 spans 13 residues. The chain's CDR3 is CASNTGGSTEAFF. In nucleotides, the CDR3 is TGTGCCAGCAACACAGGGGGTTCCACTGAAGCTTTCTTT.

The genes are TRBV7-9 and TRBJ1-1; the match to TRBD1 covers 7 bases. The CDR3 loop spans 17 amino acids. Germline CDR1 and CDR2: SEHNR and FQNEAQ (reference sequence). V lost 2 bases to trimming and J lost 3 bases; unmatched junction nucleotides: 12. CDR3 sequence reads: CASSLSPYRGLDTEAFF. As DNA, the CDR3 is TGTGCCAGCAGCTTAAGTCCCTATAGGGGGCTCGACACTGAAGCTTTCTTT.

This clone was seen only a few times. The rearrangement links TRBV18 to TRBJ2-2, with D possibly matching TRBD1 (6 bases). CDR1 KGHSH and CDR2 LQKENI come from the germline V gene. This CDR3 has 15 residues. V gave up 3 bases and J gave up 4 bases, with 12 bases separating them. CDR3 DNA sequence: TGTGCCAGCTCACCGGGACACACTATCACCGGGGAGCTGTTTTTT. The encoded protein is CASSPGHTITGELFF. The full variable domain, rest sourced from reference TRBV18 and TRBJ2-2, is NAGVMQNPRHLVRRRGQEARLRCSPMKGHSHVYWYRQLPEEGLKFMVYLQKENIIDESGMPKERFSAEFPKEGPSILRIQQVVRGDSAAYFCASSPGHTITGELFFGEGSRLTVL.

The chain employs TRBV7-9 and TRBJ1-3, with D maybe TRBD1 (5 bases). V was clipped by 5 bases and J by 4 bases, with 18 bases between them. The CDR3 runs 16 residues. The germline V gene has CDR1 SEHNR and CDR2 FQNEAQ (reference sequence). In nucleotides, the CDR3 is TGTGCCAGCAGCACCGCCCGGCAGGGTCGGGGAAACACCATATATTTT. It specifies CASSTARQGRGNTIYF.

The chain combines TRBV10-3 with TRBJ2-7, with 8 bases matching TRBD2. The germline gives CDR1 ENHRY, CDR2 SYGVKD. The CDR3 has 16 amino acids. The V gene end was trimmed by 4 bases and the J gene end by 7 bases; junction bases not matched to a gene: 15. The CDR3 DNA sequence: TGTGCCATCAGTGCCGAATCCCTCGCGGGAGGTTTGGAGCAGTACTTC. The encoded protein is CAISAESLAGGLEQYF.